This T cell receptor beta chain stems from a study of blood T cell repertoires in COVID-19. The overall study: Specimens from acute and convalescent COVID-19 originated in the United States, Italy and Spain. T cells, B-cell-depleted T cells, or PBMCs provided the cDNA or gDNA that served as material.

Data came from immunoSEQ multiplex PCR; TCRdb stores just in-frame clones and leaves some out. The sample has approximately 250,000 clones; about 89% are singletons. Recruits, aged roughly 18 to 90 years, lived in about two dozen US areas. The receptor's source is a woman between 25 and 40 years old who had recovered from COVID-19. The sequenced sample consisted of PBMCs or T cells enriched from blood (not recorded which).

The CDR3 DNA sequence: TGTGCCAGCAGTGTCAGACTAGGTAGGGATGGCAATGAGCAGTTCTTC. Amino acids: CASSVRLGRDGNEQFF. The chain links TRBV28 to TRBJ2-1, with D possibly being TRBD2 (6 bases). V lost 5 bases, J lost 6 bases, and 20 bases lay in between. CDR1 MDHEN and CDR2 SYDVKM come from the germline V gene. The CDR3 length is 16 residues.